The 25 T cell receptor beta chains reported below all come from one sample, sequenced in a study of blood T cell repertoires in COVID-19. Sequencing was performed with immunoSEQ multiplex PCR; in TCRdb, only in-frame clones are kept and a portion is missing. Counted here are 290,000 or so clones, approximately 89% occurring once; the ten biggest clones make up about 2.6%. The sequencing sample was made of PBMCs or T cells enriched from blood (not recorded which). These receptors all come from a woman younger than 35 who had recovered from COVID-19.

V is TRBV11-3 and J is TRBJ2-5; a weak D match, TRBD1 (6 bases). Germline assignment: CDR1 SGHNT and CDR2 YENEEA. V was cut by 5 bases and J by 1 base, with 17 bases left in between. CDR3 length equals 16 residues. The DNA of the CDR3 is TGTGCCAGCAGCCAGGGGACAACCTCGGTCCAAGAGACCCAGTACTTC. Translating it yields CASSQGTTSVQETQYF.

This clone is a singleton in its sample. This rearrangement joins TRBV27 to TRBJ1-4; D is perhaps TRBD1 (5 bases). The CDR3 has 19 residues. The V gene's germline CDR1 is MNHEY and CDR2 SMNVEV (reference sequence). The V and J ends lost 4 bases and 8 bases respectively, with 29 bases between them. The CDR3 loop is CASSSLRHRFGGEDEKLFF. The CDR3 region has the DNA TGTGCCAGCAGTTCCCTGCGGCACCGGTTCGGAGGGGAAGACGAAAAACTGTTTTTT.

The chain has TRBV7-2 and TRBJ2-7; no clear D gene. V lost 0 bases and J lost 2, with 14 bases in between. The germline gives CDR1 SGHTA, CDR2 FQGNSA. The CDR3 has 16 residues. The CDR3: CASSLAPATSTYEQYF. DNA for the CDR3: TGTGCCAGCAGCTTAGCCCCGGCGACAAGCACCTACGAGCAGTACTTC.

This chain uses TRBV28 with TRBJ1-2, with no clear D. Germline CDR1 and CDR2: MDHEN and SYDVKM. Trimming shortened V by 6 bases and J by 10 bases, and 18 bases separated the two germline ends. This CDR3 spans 13 amino acids. Here the CDR3 reads CASSPGYGGSYTF. The CDR3 DNA follows: TGTGCCAGCAGCCCGGGGTACGGCGGCTCCTACACCTTC.

The CDR3 coding sequence is TGCGCCAGCAGCCAAGATCCGGGCGGGTTGGATTCCTATGGCTACACCTTC. Translation: CASSQDPGGLDSYGYTF. V is TRBV4-1 and J is TRBJ1-2; no clear D gene. Germline V lookup: CDR1 MGHRA, CDR2 YSYEKL. Between the trimmed V and J ends, which lost 0 bases and 4 bases, there was a span of 18 bases. The CDR3 loop spans 17 amino acids.

This clone has a single count. The CDR3 bases are TGTGCCAGCAGCGTAACCGACAGAGATTCTCGCTCCTATAATTCACCCCTCCACTTT. It translates to CASSVTDRDSRSYNSPLHF. The chain couples TRBV14 to TRBJ1-6; tentative D call: TRBD1 (5 bases). The CDR3 covers 19 residues. Trimming took off 5 bases at V and 0 bases at J, with 20 bases between the two ends. CDR1 and CDR2 from the germline V gene are SGHDN and FVKESK. The variable domain in full, completed from reference TRBV14 and TRBJ1-6, reads EAGVTQFPSHSVIEKGQTVTLRCDPISGHDNLYWYRRVMGKEIKFLLHFVKESKQDESGMPNNRFLAERTGGTYSTLKVQPAELEDSGVYFCASSVTDRDSRSYNSPLHFGNGTRLTVT.

J is TRBJ1-1 and V is TRBV5-3; D call uncertain. TRBV5-3 is an ORF for which the function is uncertain. V was cut by 5 bases and J by 2 bases, with 10 bases left in between. There are 13 residues in the CDR3. The CDR3 is CARSFNFNTEAFF. In DNA, the CDR3 is TGTGCCAGAAGTTTTAATTTCAACACTGAAGCTTTCTTT.

This chain links TRBV10-1 with TRBJ2-3, with 10 bases matching TRBD2. This CDR3 has 16 residues. Per the germline V gene, CDR1 is WNHNN and CDR2 is SYGVQD (reference sequence). V was pared by 2 bases and J by 5 bases, with 7 bases of the junction left unmatched. In nucleotides, the CDR3 is TGCGCCAGCAGTGAGAGTATTAGCGGGGGGATAGATACGCAGTATTTT. Protein sequence: CASSESISGGIDTQYF.

The chain joins TRBV14 to TRBJ2-5; 7 bases agree with TRBD2. CDR3 length: 15 residues. Germline CDR1 is SGHDN and CDR2 is FVKESK. V dropped 3 bases and J dropped 5; count of bases not matched to a gene: 9. The CDR3 loop reads CASSQREQVRETQYF. DNA of the CDR3: TGTGCCAGCAGCCAGCGGGAGCAGGTCCGGGAGACCCAGTACTTC.

Only a few counts were recorded for this clone. V and J are TRBV19 and TRBJ2-1, with 9 bases aligning to TRBD1. The CDR3 runs 13 residues. The V gene end was trimmed by 4 bases and the J gene end by 9 bases; junction bases not matched to a gene: 4. CDR1 LNHDA and CDR2 SQIVND come from the germline V gene (reference sequence). CDR3 in amino acids: CASSTGQGGEQFF. For the CDR3, the DNA is TGTGCCAGTAGTACGGGACAGGGTGGTGAGCAGTTCTTC.

There are a few counts of this clone. The V call is TRBV5-4, the J call TRBJ2-2; D not resolved. There are 14 residues in the CDR3. V was clipped by 4 bases and J by 3 bases, with 10 bases between them. From germline, CDR1 is SGHNT and CDR2 YYREEE (reference sequence). The CDR3 region has the DNA TGTGCCAGCAGCCCAGACACAGACACCGGGGAGCTGTTTTTT. Amino acid sequence: CASSPDTDTGELFF.

The CDR3 region has the DNA TGTGCTTGGAGGACCCGCCCTACCGGGGAGCTGTTTTTT. Amino acid sequence: CAWRTRPTGELFF. The rearrangement uses TRBV12-3 or TRBV12-4 and TRBJ2-2; maybe TRBD2 (5 bases). The CDR3 covers 13 residues.

The CDR3: CASSSTVNYGYTF. For the CDR3, the DNA is TGCGCCAGCAGCTCAACGGTAAACTATGGCTACACCTTC. The chain has TRBV5-1 and TRBJ1-2; D uncertain. The CDR3 totals 13 residues. Trimming shortened V by 3 bases and J by 2 bases, and 8 bases separated the two germline ends. Per the germline V gene, CDR1 is SGHRS and CDR2 is YFSETQ.

V gene TRBV5-6 combines with J gene TRBJ1-1; TRBD1 matches 11 bases. The CDR3 has 19 amino acids. CDR1 and CDR2 (germline): SGHDT, YYEEEE. The V gene end was trimmed by 0 bases and the J gene end by 3 bases; junction bases not matched to a gene: 13. The CDR3 is CASSLGPGGQGAGYTEAFF. CDR3 DNA sequence: TGTGCCAGCAGCTTGGGCCCTGGTGGACAGGGGGCAGGTTACACTGAAGCTTTCTTT.

The DNA for the CDR3 is TGTGCCAGCAGCTTAGTCCGTCCCCCTACTTACAATGAGCAGTTCTTC. This codes for CASSLVRPPTYNEQFF. The chain links TRBV7-2 to TRBJ2-1; D not certain. V lost 1 base and J lost 4, with 14 bases in between. The germline V gene encodes CDR1 SGHTA and CDR2 FQGNSA. This CDR3 is 16 amino acids long.

This clone has a single count. V gene TRBV9 combines with J gene TRBJ1-6, with no clear D. V was cut by 5 bases and J by 9 bases, with 15 bases left in between. Germline V CDR1 and CDR2: SGDLS, YYNGEE. The CDR3 is made up of 14 amino acids. The CDR3 sequence: CASSPWPGGSPLHF. CDR3 in DNA: TGTGCCAGCAGTCCCTGGCCTGGAGGTTCACCCCTCCACTTT.

The chain couples TRBV3-1 (or the pseudogene TRBV3-2) to TRBJ1-1, with 12 bases lining up with TRBD1. Germline V gene sequence: CDR1 LGHDT, CDR2 YNNKEL (reference sequence). CDR3 size: 17 residues. J was trimmed by 1 base and V by 3 bases; bases with no gene match: 6. The CDR3 reads CASSHSRDRGRNTEAFF. In nucleotides, the CDR3 is TGTGCCAGCAGCCATTCCCGGGACAGGGGGCGGAACACTGAAGCTTTCTTT.

The CDR3 loop reads CASSGDREKTGELFF. CDR3 DNA: TGTGCCAGCAGCGGGGACAGGGAAAAAACCGGGGAGCTGTTTTTT. This rearrangement joins TRBV6-5 to TRBJ2-2; 9 bases fit TRBD1. V was pared by 6 bases and J by 5 bases, with 7 bases of the junction left unmatched. CDR3 size: 15 residues. Germline-derived CDR1 and CDR2 are MNHEY and SVGAGI.

This clone was seen a handful of times. The chain combines TRBV4-1 with TRBJ2-5, with D unresolved. CDR1 and CDR2 from the germline V gene are MGHRA and YSYEKL. The CDR3 length is 13 residues. V dropped 1 base and J dropped 3 bases, with 6 bases sitting between them. CDR3 residues: CASSQASEETQYF. The CDR3 DNA sequence: TGCGCCAGCAGCCAAGCCAGCGAAGAGACCCAGTACTTC.

V usage is TRBV6-1 and J usage is TRBJ2-1; TRBD2 aligns across 9 bases. V was clipped by 4 bases and J by 8 bases; unmatched bases: 12. The CDR3 is made up of 16 amino acids. CDR1 and CDR2 from the germline V gene are MNHNS and SASEGT. The DNA for the CDR3 is TGTGCCAGCAGTGCCAGGGGTAGCGGGAGAAGGTATGAGCAGTTCTTC. As protein: CASSARGSGRRYEQFF.

J is TRBJ2-7 and V is TRBV7-8; no firm D call. Between the trimmed V and J ends, which lost 0 bases and 8 bases, there was a span of 8 bases. The germline gives CDR1 SGHVS, CDR2 FQNEAQ. The CDR3 runs 12 residues. CDR3 loop: CASSLAAGKQYF. The CDR3 DNA is TGTGCCAGCAGCTTAGCGGCAGGCAAGCAGTACTTC.

The chain links TRBV10-3 to TRBJ2-1; TRBD2 matches at 11 bases. CDR1 is ENHRY and CDR2 is SYGVKD in the germline V gene. The CDR3 sequence is 16 residues long. V trimming: 4 bases; J trimming: 4 bases; junction bases outside the gene matches: 6. CDR3: CAISAPLAGEYNEQFF. The CDR3 DNA reads as TGTGCCATCAGTGCCCCACTAGCGGGGGAGTACAATGAGCAGTTCTTC.

J is TRBJ2-1 and V is TRBV11-2, with 9 bases identical to TRBD1. Germline V gene sequence: CDR1 SGHAT, CDR2 FQNNGV. The trim removed 4 bases at V and 7 bases at J, leaving 8 bases unmatched. The CDR3 has 15 amino acids. The CDR3, as DNA: TGTGCCAGCAGCTCCGCCGGGACAGGGAGGAATGAGCAGTTCTTC. It codes for CASSSAGTGRNEQFF.

This clone turned up a few times. The rearrangement joins TRBV4-3 to TRBJ2-6; TRBD2 matches at 7 bases. There are 18 residues in the CDR3. Germline V gives CDR1 LGHNA, CDR2 YSLEER. With 0 bases clipped from V and 0 bases from J, the junction kept 5 bases outside the gene matches. CDR3 sequence reads: CASSQDRAGSSGANVLTF. The CDR3 region has the DNA TGCGCCAGCAGCCAAGATCGAGCGGGGAGCTCTGGGGCCAACGTCCTGACTTTC.

The chain combines TRBV30 with TRBJ2-1; TRBD2 agrees at 7 bases. With V trimmed by 5 bases and J by 4 bases, 11 bases remained unmatched. CDR1 and CDR2 (germline): GTSNPN, SVGIG (reference sequence). The CDR3 length is 15 residues. The CDR3 sequence is CAWLQGSGIYNEQFF. The CDR3 nucleotides read TGTGCCTGGCTACAAGGCAGCGGGATATACAATGAGCAGTTCTTC. The full variable domain, its missing parts supplied by reference TRBV30 and TRBJ2-1, is SQTIHQWPATLVQPVGSPLSLECTVEGTSNPNLYWYRQAAGRGLQLLFYSVGIGQISSEVPQNLSASRPQDRQFILSSKKLLLSDSGFYLCAWLQGSGIYNEQFFGPGTRLTVL.